This T cell receptor beta chain was sequenced in a study of cytomegalovirus exposure and HLA in healthy donors. Across the whole study: The roughly 100 million unique TCR beta sequences, from 150 million to 200 million T cells, were found by an earlier analysis. General study points: For most subjects, TCR beta sequences were reported to predict HLA-A and HLA-B alleles with accuracy. Cytomegalovirus-associated TCR beta chains were listed, numbering 164.

PCR primers comprised 60 Vbeta and 13 Jbeta primers. Repertoires were generated with immunoSEQ multiplex PCR, while TCRdb's copy carries only in-frame clones and drops some. The sample records some 170,000 clones, more than 75% being singletons. This clone showed up just once. Its antigen remains unidentified. The CDR3 runs to 12 residues. Germline assignment: CDR1 SQVTM and CDR2 ANQGSEA. Trimming stripped 5 bases from V and 0 bases from J, with 8 bases between. The gene calls are TRBV29-1 and TRBJ2-7; weak D call: TRBD2 (5 bases). The clonotype comes from a man aged 18 to 29 in good health and CMV-seropositive. Sample: PBMCs. The CDR3 bases are TGCAGCGTTCCTGGGAGCTCCTACGAGCAGTACTTC. It specifies CSVPGSSYEQYF.